The 15 T cell receptor beta chains below were found in one sample sequenced in a study of blood T cell repertoires in COVID-19. Generated by immunoSEQ multiplex PCR, the TCRdb table keeps only in-frame clones and is missing some. There are around 220,000 clones in the sample; around 90% occur only once, and about 6% lies in the top ten. The sequencing input was PBMCs or T cells enriched from blood (not recorded which). These receptors were collected from a woman in her twenties or thirties with acute COVID-19.

The chain uses TRBV25-1 and TRBJ1-2; 7 bases align to TRBD1. The J segment lost 1 base and the V segment lost 0 bases, leaving 8 bases of the junction unmatched. CDR3 length: 17 residues. CDR1 is MGHDK and CDR2 is SYGVNS in the germline V gene. The CDR3 DNA reads TGTGCCAGCAGTGAATACGGGGACAGACCCCTTAACTATGGCTACACCTTC. Translation gives CASSEYGDRPLNYGYTF.

The gene calls are TRBV30 and TRBJ2-7; 9 positions agree with TRBD1. The CDR3 runs 14 residues. Germline V lookup: CDR1 GTSNPN, CDR2 SVGIG (reference sequence). V was pared by 8 bases and J by 0 bases, with 8 bases of the junction left unmatched. In DNA form, the CDR3 reads TGTGCCGACCGGACAGGGGAGGTCTCCTACGAGCAGTACTTC. The encoded protein is CADRTGEVSYEQYF. The whole variable domain, remainder taken from reference TRBV30 and TRBJ2-7, is SQTIHQWPATLVQPVGSPLSLECTVEGTSNPNLYWYRQAAGRGLQLLFYSVGIGQISSEVPQNLSASRPQDRQFILSSKKLLLSDSGFYLCADRTGEVSYEQYFGPGTRLTVT.

The chain employs TRBV6-5 and TRBJ1-2, with 9 bases matching TRBD1. J lost 5 bases, V lost 6 bases, and 7 bases had no gene match. Germline CDR1 reads MNHEY; CDR2 reads SVGAGI. CDR3 length: 14 amino acids. CDR3 amino acids: CASRTGTGTYGYTF. CDR3 in DNA: TGTGCCAGCAGAACCGGGACAGGGACGTATGGCTACACCTTC.

The CDR3 loop is CASSVNGISPLHF. In nucleotides, the CDR3 is TGCGCCAGCAGTGTGAACGGTATCTCACCCCTCCACTTT. The chain recombines TRBV10-1 with TRBJ1-6; D is undetermined. The V gene lost 4 bases and the J gene lost 10 bases, with 11 bases spanning the gap. The germline V gene has CDR1 WNHNN and CDR2 SYGVQD (reference sequence). The CDR3 contains 13 residues.

The chain links TRBV15 to TRBJ2-7; 7 bases map to TRBD1. The CDR3 loop spans 13 amino acids. V trimming: 3 bases; J trimming: 6 bases; junction bases outside the gene matches: 5. Germline V gene sequence: CDR1 LNHNV, CDR2 YYDKDF (reference sequence). The CDR3 DNA reads TGTGCCACCAGCAGCGGACAGGCTTCCGAGCAGTACTTC. It translates to CATSSGQASEQYF.

This chain joins TRBV18 and TRBJ2-2; D possibly corresponds to TRBD1 (6 bases). The V gene lost 8 bases and the J gene lost 2 bases, with 15 bases spanning the gap. The CDR3 spans 15 residues. The germline V gene has CDR1 KGHSH and CDR2 LQKENI. CDR3 sequence: CASTPGHQNTGELFF. CDR3 sequence (DNA): TGTGCCAGCACGCCGGGACACCAAAACACCGGGGAGCTGTTTTTT.

The chain links TRBV6-5 to TRBJ2-5; 9 nucleotides align to TRBD1. With V trimmed by 5 bases and J by 4 bases, 2 bases remained unmatched. The CDR3 covers 13 residues. Germline assignment: CDR1 MNHEY and CDR2 SVGAGI. The CDR3 nucleotides are TGTGCCAGCAGTAACAGGGGGCGAGAGACCCAGTACTTC. Translation: CASSNRGRETQYF.

V gene TRBV13 combines with J gene TRBJ1-6; 8 bases align to TRBD1. CDR3 length: 16 amino acids. V gave up 7 bases and J gave up 5 bases; unmatched junction bases: 10. Germline CDR1 is PRHDT and CDR2 is FYEKMQ (reference sequence). The CDR3 sequence: CASTKGQDLNNSPLHF. The CDR3 bases are TGTGCCAGCACTAAGGGACAGGACCTTAATAATTCACCCCTCCACTTT.

The rearrangement joins TRBV4-2 to TRBJ1-1; D may be TRBD1 (5 bases). This CDR3 comprises 16 residues. Germline CDR1 reads LGHNA; CDR2 reads YNFKEQ. Trimming took 0 bases from V and 5 from J, leaving 16 bases between them. CDR3 in DNA: TGTGCCAGCAGCCAAGAAGCACTGGGGCTTGGGACTGAAGCTTTCTTT. Translated: CASSQEALGLGTEAFF.

The gene calls are TRBV29-1 and TRBJ2-3, with D possibly being TRBD1 (5 bases). Trimming cost V 5 bases and J 4 bases, with 16 bases left between them. Looked up from germline, CDR1 is SQVTM and CDR2 is ANQGSEA. CDR3 size: 14 residues. The CDR3 region is CSVRRRVGADTQYF. The CDR3 nucleotides read TGCAGCGTTCGGAGAAGGGTAGGGGCAGATACGCAGTATTTT.

This clone was observed a handful of times. At the DNA level, this CDR3 is encoded by other sequences in the same sample as well. The chain combines TRBV7-2 with TRBJ2-2; possible D gene TRBD2, 5 bases. The length of the CDR3 is 14 residues. The V and J ends lost 1 base and 5 bases respectively, with 8 bases between them. Germline values: CDR1 SGHTA, CDR2 FQGNSA. The CDR3 loop is CASSLVRGTGELFF. Written as DNA, the CDR3 is TGTGCCAGCAGCTTAGTCCGGGGAACCGGGGAGCTGTTTTTT. The entire variable domain, with the rest obtained from reference TRBV7-2 and TRBJ2-2, is as follows: GAGVSQSPSNKVTEKGKDVELRCDPISGHTALYWYRQSLGQGLEFLIYFQGNSAPDKSGLPSDRFSAERTGGSVSTLTIQRTQQEDSAVYLCASSLVRGTGELFFGEGSRLTVL.

V and J are TRBV3-1 (or the pseudogene TRBV3-2) and TRBJ1-3, with 8 bases matching TRBD1. CDR1 LGHDT and CDR2 YNNKEL come from the germline V gene (reference sequence). The length of the CDR3 is 16 residues. Unmatched junction bases numbered 4, after V lost 1 base and J lost 2 bases. This CDR3 reads CASSQAGGAAGNTIYF. The CDR3 DNA sequence: TGTGCCAGCAGCCAAGCAGGGGGCGCAGCTGGAAACACCATATATTTT.

The chain couples TRBV24-1 to TRBJ2-1; TRBD2 matches 9 bases. Germline V gene lookup returns CDR1 KGHDR and CDR2 SFDVKD. Trimming cost V 3 bases and J 2 bases; bases outside gene matches: 13. CDR3 length: 19 residues. This CDR3 is CATSDPAAPTSGTYNEQFF. CDR3 DNA sequence: TGTGCCACCAGTGATCCCGCAGCCCCGACTAGCGGAACCTACAATGAGCAGTTCTTC.

The chain couples TRBV5-1 to TRBJ2-7; 10 bases are shared with TRBD2. The V gene's germline CDR1 is SGHRS and CDR2 YFSETQ. Germline trimming cut 4 bases from V and 6 bases from J; bases unmatched to any gene: 4. This CDR3 comprises 13 residues. The CDR3 nucleotides read TGCGCCAGCAGCGAGAGGACTAGCGGCGAGCAGTACTTC. Translation gives CASSERTSGEQYF.

The rearrangement joins TRBV5-1 to TRBJ1-1, with a possible D match to TRBD1 (5 bases). Trimming cost V 4 bases and J 4 bases, with 14 bases left between them. CDR3 length: 14 residues. Germline V CDR1 and CDR2: SGHRS, YFSETQ. The CDR3 region is CASSGGVGVTEAFF. CDR3 DNA sequence: TGCGCCAGCAGCGGCGGAGTAGGGGTCACTGAAGCTTTCTTT.